The rows below give T cell receptor beta chains drawn from one sample of a study of cytomegalovirus exposure and HLA in healthy donors. Using immunoSEQ multiplex PCR, the repertoire was profiled, and TCRdb retains in-frame clones only, with some absent. In the table there are over 80,000 clones, roughly 79% of which are singletons. The material sequenced was PBMCs. These receptors originate from a female donor in good health and CMV-seronegative. CDR3s include the opening cysteine and the closing phenylalanine or tryptophan. D genes are given only for firm matches. Not every row has a clone size; where given, it reads once, few, many or a size class.

TRBJ1-1 NA TRBV7-2 TRBD1 TGTGCCAGCAGCTTATTTGGGACAGATAACACTGAAGCTTTCTTT CASSLFGTDNTEAFF
TRBJ2-3 NA TRBV5-1 TRBD2 TGCGCCAGCATGGCGGGGGGGAGTTTGGATACGCAGTATTTT CASMAGGSLDTQYF
TRBJ2-7 NA TRBV6-1 NA TGTGCCAGCAGTGAATCCGCGGGAAGCAGCTACGAGCAGTACTTC CASSESAGSSYEQYF
TRBJ2-3 few TRBV2 NA TGTGCCAGCAGTGTGGGCAGCACAGATACGCAGTATTTT CASSVGSTDTQYF
TRBJ1-1 NA TRBV10-3 NA TGTGCCATCAGTGAGTCGACTCGAGGGCTGTGGACTGAAGCTTTCTTT CAISESTRGLWTEAFF
TRBJ1-2 once TRBV5-1 NA TGCGCCAGCAGCTTGGGTCCAAACTATGGCTACACCTTC CASSLGPNYGYTF
TRBJ2-1 NA TRBV5-1 TRBD2 TGCGCCAGCAGCTTAACTAGCGGGAGCAATGAGCAGTTCTTC CASSLTSGSNEQFF
TRBJ2-5 NA TRBV5-1 NA TGCGCCAGCGGGGAGGAGCCCCAGTACTTC CASGEEPQYF
TRBJ2-1 once TRBV18 TRBD2 TGTGCCAGCTCACCACGGAGCGGGGGCCGGAGGGATGAGCAGTTCTTC CASSPRSGGRRDEQFF
TRBJ2-1 NA TRBV7-9 NA TGTGCCAGCAGCCCAAATCAGTGGGAGCAGTTCTTC CASSPNQWEQFF
TRBJ2-5 few TRBV28 TRBD1 TGTGCCAGCAGGCGTACAGGGGTAAAGGCCCAGTACTTC CASRRTGVKAQYF
TRBJ2-1 NA TRBV28 TRBD2 TGTGCCAGCAGTTTCCGGTATAGCGGGACCCGACCCCACAATGAGCAGTTCTTC CASSFRYSGTRPHNEQFF
TRBJ2-7 NA TRBV18 NA TGTGCCAGCTCAGTTTCGCAGGGGGAGCAGTACTTC CASSVSQGEQYF
TRBJ1-5 NA TRBV28 NA TGTGCCAGCAGTTTAACGGGGGGTGGGCAGCCCCAGCATTTT CASSLTGGGQPQHF
TRBJ2-7 NA TRBV7-8 TRBD1 TGTGCCAGCAGCTCGGGCGGGGGACAGGGGATCTACGAGCAGTACTTC CASSSGGGQGIYEQYF
TRBJ1-2 NA TRBV6-1 NA TGTGCCAGCAGTGAAGTAGGGGTTTCGAACTATGGCTACACCTTC CASSEVGVSNYGYTF
TRBJ2-7 few TRBV28 TRBD1 TGTGCCAGCAGACCTGGGACAGGGGTCCACGAGCAGTACTTC CASRPGTGVHEQYF
TRBJ2-5 NA TRBV5-1 NA TGCGCCAGCAGCTTGCCTACGGGGAAAGAGACCCAGTACTTC CASSLPTGKETQYF
TRBJ1-2 NA TRBV19 TRBD1 TGTGCCAGTAGTACTGGACAGGGGGCTTTCTATGGCTACACCTTC CASSTGQGAFYGYTF
TRBJ2-7 NA TRBV4-3 TRBD1 TGCGCCAGCAGCCAACTTGACAGGGACGAGCAGTACTTC CASSQLDRDEQYF